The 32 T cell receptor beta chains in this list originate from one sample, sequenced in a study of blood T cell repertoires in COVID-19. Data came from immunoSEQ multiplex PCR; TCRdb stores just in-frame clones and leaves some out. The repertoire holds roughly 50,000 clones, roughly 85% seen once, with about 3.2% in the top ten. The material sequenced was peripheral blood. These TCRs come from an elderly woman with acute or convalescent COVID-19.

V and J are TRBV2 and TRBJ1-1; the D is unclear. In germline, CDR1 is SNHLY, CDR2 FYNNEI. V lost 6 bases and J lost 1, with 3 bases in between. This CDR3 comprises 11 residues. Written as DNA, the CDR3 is TGTGCCAGCAGGGCGAACACTGAAGCTTTCTTT. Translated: CASRANTEAFF.

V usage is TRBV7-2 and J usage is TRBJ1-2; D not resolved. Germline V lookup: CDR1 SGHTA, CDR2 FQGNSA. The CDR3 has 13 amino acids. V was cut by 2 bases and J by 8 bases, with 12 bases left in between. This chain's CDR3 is CASSLRRSGGYTF. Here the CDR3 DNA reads TGTGCCAGCAGCTTACGCAGGTCTGGCGGCTACACCTTC.

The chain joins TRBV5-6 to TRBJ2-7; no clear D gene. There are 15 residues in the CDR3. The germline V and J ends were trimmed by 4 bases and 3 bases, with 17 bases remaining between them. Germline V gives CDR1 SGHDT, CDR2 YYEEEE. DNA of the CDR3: TGTGCCAGCAGCCCGCGGATGGAGCACTTCTACGAGCAGTACTTC. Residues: CASSPRMEHFYEQYF.

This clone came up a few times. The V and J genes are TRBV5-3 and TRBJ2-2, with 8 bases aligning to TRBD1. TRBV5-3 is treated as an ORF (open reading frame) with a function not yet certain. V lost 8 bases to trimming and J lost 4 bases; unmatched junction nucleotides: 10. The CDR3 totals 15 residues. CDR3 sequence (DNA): TGTGCCAGGGCCCGGGACAGGCCCTCCACCGGGGAGCTGTTTTTT. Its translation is CARARDRPSTGELFF.

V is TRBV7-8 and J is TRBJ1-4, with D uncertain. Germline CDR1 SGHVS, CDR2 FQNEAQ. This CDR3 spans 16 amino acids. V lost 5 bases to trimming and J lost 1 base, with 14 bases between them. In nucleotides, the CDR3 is TGTGCCAGCAGCCAATCCGCTGGCCAAACTAATGAAAAACTGTTTTTT. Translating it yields CASSQSAGQTNEKLFF.

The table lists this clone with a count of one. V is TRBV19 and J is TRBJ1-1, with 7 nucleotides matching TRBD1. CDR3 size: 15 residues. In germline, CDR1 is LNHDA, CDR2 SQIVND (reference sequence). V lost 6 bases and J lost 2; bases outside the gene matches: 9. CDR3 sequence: CASSLQGTTNTEAFF. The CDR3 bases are TGTGCCAGTAGCTTACAGGGGACAACAAACACTGAAGCTTTCTTT.

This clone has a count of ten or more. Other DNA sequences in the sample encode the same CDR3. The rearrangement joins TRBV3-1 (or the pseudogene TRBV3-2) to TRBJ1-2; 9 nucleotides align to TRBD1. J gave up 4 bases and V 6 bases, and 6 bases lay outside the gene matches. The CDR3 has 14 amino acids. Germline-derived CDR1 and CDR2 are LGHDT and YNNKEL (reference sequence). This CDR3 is CASRPGTGPYGYTF. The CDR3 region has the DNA TGTGCCAGCAGACCCGGGACAGGGCCCTATGGCTACACCTTC.

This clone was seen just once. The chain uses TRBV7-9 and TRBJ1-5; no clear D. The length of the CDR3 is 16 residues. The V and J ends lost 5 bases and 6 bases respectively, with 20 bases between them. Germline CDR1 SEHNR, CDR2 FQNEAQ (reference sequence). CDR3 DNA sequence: TGTGCCAGCAGCCCTTTAGGTTTCCGGGAAACTCAGCCCCAGCATTTT. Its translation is CASSPLGFRETQPQHF.

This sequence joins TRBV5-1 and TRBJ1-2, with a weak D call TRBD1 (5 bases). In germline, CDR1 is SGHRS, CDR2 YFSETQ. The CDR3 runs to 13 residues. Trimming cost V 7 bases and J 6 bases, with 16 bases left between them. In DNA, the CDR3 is TGCGCCAGCGGGCCCGGGGGAACTGATGGCTACACCTTC. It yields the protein CASGPGGTDGYTF.

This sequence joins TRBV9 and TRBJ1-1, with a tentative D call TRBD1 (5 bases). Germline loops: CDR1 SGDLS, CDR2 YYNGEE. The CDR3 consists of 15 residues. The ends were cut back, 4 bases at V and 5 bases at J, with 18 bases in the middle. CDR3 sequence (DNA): TGTGCCAGCAGCCTCCTGTCGGGGGTCGGGACTGAAGCTTTCTTT. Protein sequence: CASSLLSGVGTEAFF.

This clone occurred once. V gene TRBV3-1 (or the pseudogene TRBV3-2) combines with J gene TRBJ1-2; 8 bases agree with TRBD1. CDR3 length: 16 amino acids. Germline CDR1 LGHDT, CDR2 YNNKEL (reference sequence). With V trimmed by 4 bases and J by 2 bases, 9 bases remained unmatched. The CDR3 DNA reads TGTGCCAGCAGCCCCGGGGCAGGGGGCTTAAACTATGGCTACACCTTC. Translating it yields CASSPGAGGLNYGYTF.

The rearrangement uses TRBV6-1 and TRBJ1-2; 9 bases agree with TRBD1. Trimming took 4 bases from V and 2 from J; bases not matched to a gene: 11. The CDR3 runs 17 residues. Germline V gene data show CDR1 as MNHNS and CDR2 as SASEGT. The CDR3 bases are TGTGCCAGCAGTGTCCGGGACAGGGCCCTCTTAAACTATGGCTACACCTTC. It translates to CASSVRDRALLNYGYTF.

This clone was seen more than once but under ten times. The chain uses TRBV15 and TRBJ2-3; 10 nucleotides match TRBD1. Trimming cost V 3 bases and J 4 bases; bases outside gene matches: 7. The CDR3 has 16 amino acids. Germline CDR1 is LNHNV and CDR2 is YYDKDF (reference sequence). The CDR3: CATSRERDRGSDTQYF. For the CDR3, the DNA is TGTGCCACCAGCAGGGAGAGGGACAGGGGTTCAGATACGCAGTATTTT.

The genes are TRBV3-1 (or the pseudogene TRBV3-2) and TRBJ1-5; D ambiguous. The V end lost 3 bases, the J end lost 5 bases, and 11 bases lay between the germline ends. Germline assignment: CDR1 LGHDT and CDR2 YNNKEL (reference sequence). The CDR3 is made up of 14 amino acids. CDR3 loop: CASSHSGHDQPQHF. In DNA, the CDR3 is TGTGCCAGCAGCCACTCGGGTCACGATCAGCCCCAGCATTTT.

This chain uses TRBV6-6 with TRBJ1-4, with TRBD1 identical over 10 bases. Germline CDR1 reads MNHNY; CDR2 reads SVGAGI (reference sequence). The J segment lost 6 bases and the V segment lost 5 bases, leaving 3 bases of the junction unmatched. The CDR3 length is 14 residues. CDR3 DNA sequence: TGTGCCAGCAGTCGAGGGACAGGGGATGAAAAACTGTTTTTT. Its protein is CASSRGTGDEKLFF.

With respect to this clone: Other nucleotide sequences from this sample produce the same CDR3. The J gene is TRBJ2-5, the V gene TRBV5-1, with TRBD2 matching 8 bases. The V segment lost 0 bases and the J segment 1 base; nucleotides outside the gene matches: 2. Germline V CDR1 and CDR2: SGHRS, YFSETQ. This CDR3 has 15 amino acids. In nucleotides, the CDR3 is TGCGCCAGCAGCTTGGCCGGGGGGGGCCAAGAGACCCAGTACTTC. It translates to CASSLAGGGQETQYF. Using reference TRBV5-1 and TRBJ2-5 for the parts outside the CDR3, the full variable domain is KAGVTQTPRYLIKTRGQQVTLSCSPISGHRSVSWYQQTPGQGLQFLFEYFSETQRNKGNFPGRFSGRQFSNSRSEMNVSTLELGDSALYLCASSLAGGGQETQYFGPGTRLLVL.

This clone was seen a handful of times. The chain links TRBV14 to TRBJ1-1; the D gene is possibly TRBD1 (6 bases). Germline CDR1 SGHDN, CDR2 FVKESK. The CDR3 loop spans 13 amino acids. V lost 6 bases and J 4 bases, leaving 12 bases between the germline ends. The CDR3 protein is CASSLGQRTEAFF. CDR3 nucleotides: TGTGCCAGCAGTCTTGGACAGCGCACTGAAGCTTTCTTT.

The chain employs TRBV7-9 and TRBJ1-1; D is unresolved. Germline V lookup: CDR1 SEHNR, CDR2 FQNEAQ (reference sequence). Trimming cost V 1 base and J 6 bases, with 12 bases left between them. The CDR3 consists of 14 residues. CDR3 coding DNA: TGTGCCAGCAGCTTAGGCGGTCCGGGATCTGAAGCTTTCTTT. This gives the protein CASSLGGPGSEAFF.

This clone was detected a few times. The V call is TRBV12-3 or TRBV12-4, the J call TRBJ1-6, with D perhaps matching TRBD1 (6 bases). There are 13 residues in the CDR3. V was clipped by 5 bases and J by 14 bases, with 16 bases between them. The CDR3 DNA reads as TGTGCCAGCAGTCCACAGGACAGTTCTGCCCTCCACTTT. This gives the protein CASSPQDSSALHF.

The CDR3 sequence: CASSLAMESAYNEQFF. CDR3 nucleotides: TGCGCCAGCAGCTTGGCAATGGAGAGCGCCTACAATGAGCAGTTCTTC. This rearrangement joins TRBV5-1 to TRBJ2-1; D is ambiguous. CDR1 and CDR2 from the germline V gene are SGHRS and YFSETQ. Trimming left V 0 bases short and J 2 bases short, with 12 bases between. The CDR3 is 16 amino acids.

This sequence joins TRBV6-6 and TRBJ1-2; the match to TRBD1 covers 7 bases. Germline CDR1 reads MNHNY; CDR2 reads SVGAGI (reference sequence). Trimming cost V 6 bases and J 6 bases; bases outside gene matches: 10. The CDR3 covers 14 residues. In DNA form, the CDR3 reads TGTGCCAGCAGCCGACCTGGACAGGTTGATGGCTACACCTTC. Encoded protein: CASSRPGQVDGYTF.

The CDR3 nucleotides read TGTGCCAGCTCACCCGACAGTAATCAGCCCCAGCATTTT. Amino acid sequence: CASSPDSNQPQHF. J is TRBJ1-5 and V is TRBV18; D is perhaps TRBD1 (5 bases). The germline V gene encodes CDR1 KGHSH and CDR2 LQKENI. This CDR3 has 13 residues. Trimming stripped 3 bases from V and 4 bases from J, with 7 bases between. Variable domain in full (rest from reference TRBV18 and TRBJ1-5): NAGVMQNPRHLVRRRGQEARLRCSPMKGHSHVYWYRQLPEEGLKFMVYLQKENIIDESGMPKERFSAEFPKEGPSILRIQQVVRGDSAAYFCASSPDSNQPQHFGDGTRLSIL.

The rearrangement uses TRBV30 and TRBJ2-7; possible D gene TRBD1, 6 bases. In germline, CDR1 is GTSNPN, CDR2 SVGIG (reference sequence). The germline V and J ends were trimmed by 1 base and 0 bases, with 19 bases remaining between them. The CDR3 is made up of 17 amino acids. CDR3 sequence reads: CAWSETARGTFSYEQYF. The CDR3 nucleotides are TGTGCCTGGAGTGAAACCGCTAGGGGGACGTTCTCCTACGAGCAGTACTTC.

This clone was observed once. As DNA, the CDR3 is TGTGCCTGGAGTGTAAGCGGGCAGGGTGGGAACACTGAAGCTTTCTTT. It specifies CAWSVSGQGGNTEAFF. The V and J genes are TRBV30 and TRBJ1-1, with D possibly TRBD1 on 5 matching bases. The germline V and J ends were trimmed by 0 bases and 1 base, with 15 bases remaining between them. The length of the CDR3 is 16 residues. The V gene's germline CDR1 is GTSNPN and CDR2 SVGIG (reference sequence).

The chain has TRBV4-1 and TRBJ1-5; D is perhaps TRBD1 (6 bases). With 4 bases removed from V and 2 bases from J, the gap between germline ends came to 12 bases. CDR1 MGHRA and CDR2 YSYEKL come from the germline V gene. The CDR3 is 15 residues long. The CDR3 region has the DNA TGCGCCAGCAGCCCCGGGGAGGGGGGCAATCAGCCCCAGCATTTT. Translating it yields CASSPGEGGNQPQHF.

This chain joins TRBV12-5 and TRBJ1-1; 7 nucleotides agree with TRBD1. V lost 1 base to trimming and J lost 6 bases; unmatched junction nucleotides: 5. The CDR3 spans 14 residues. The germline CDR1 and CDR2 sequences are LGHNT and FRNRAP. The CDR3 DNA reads TGTGCTAGTGGTTTGGGGGGTAGGGGGCCTGAAGCTTTCTTT. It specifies CASGLGGRGPEAFF.

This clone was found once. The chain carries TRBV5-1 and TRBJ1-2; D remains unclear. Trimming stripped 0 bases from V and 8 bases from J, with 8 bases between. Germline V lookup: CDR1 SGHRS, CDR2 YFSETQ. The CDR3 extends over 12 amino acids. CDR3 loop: CASSLERFGYTF. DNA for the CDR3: TGCGCCAGCAGCTTGGAGCGATTCGGCTACACCTTC.

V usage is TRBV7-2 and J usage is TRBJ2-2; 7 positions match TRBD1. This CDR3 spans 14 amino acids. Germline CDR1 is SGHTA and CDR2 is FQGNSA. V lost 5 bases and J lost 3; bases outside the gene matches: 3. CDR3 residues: CASSEGQYTGELFF. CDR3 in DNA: TGTGCCAGCAGCGAGGGACAGTACACCGGGGAGCTGTTTTTT.

The CDR3 DNA reads TGTGCCAGCAGCTTAGGGACTAGCAAAGAGACCCAGTACTTC. This translates into CASSLGTSKETQYF. The rearrangement joins TRBV11-2 to TRBJ2-5; 8 bases are shared with TRBD2. Germline CDR1 and CDR2: SGHAT and FQNNGV. V shed 1 base and J 3 bases; nucleotides not matched to a gene: 1. This CDR3 is built from 14 residues.

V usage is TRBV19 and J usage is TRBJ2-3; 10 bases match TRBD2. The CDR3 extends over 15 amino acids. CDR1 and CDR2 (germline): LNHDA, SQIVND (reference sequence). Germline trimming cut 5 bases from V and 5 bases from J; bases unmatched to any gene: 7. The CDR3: CASSRAGGPGDTQYF. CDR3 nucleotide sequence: TGTGCCAGTAGTCGAGCGGGGGGGCCAGGAGATACGCAGTATTTT.

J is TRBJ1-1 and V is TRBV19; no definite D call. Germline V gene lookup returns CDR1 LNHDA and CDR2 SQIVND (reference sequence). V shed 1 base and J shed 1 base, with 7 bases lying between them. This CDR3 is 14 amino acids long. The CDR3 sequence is CASSIGAGNTEAFF. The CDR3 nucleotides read TGTGCCAGTAGTATAGGGGCAGGGAACACTGAAGCTTTCTTT.

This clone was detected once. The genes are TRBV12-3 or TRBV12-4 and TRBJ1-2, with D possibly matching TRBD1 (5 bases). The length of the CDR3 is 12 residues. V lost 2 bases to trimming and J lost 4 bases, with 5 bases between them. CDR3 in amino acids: CASSLTGYGYTF. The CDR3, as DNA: TGTGCCAGCAGTTTAACAGGCTATGGCTACACCTTC.